Below, 24 T cell receptor beta chains from the same sample are listed, as sequenced in a study of blood T cell repertoires in COVID-19. Only in-frame clones appear in the TCRdb table, and some are missing; sequencing was by immunoSEQ multiplex PCR. Of about 220,000 clones in the sample, around 83% were seen once. The specimen was PBMCs or T cells enriched from blood (not recorded which). The receptor source for this set is a middle-aged woman who had recovered from COVID-19.

This clone occurred once. Other DNA sequences from this sample encode an identical CDR3 as well. The chain links TRBV27 to TRBJ2-1; TRBD2 matches 14 bases. The CDR3 is 15 amino acids. Germline CDR1 reads MNHEY; CDR2 reads SMNVEV (reference sequence). Germline trimming cut 3 bases from V and 7 bases from J; bases unmatched to any gene: 2. The CDR3: CASSLGTSGRNEQFF. CDR3 nucleotide sequence: TGTGCCAGCAGTTTGGGGACTAGCGGGAGAAATGAGCAGTTCTTC.

A word on this clone: This CDR3 is also generated by other DNA sequences in the sample. This chain connects TRBV9 to TRBJ2-3; D uncertain. CDR3 length equals 12 residues. Germline-derived CDR1 and CDR2 are SGDLS and YYNGEE. Trimming took 0 bases from V and 3 from J, leaving 2 bases between them. The CDR3 reads CASSVATDTQYF. CDR3 coding DNA: TGTGCCAGCAGCGTAGCAACAGATACGCAGTATTTT.

This clone was observed a handful of times. The J gene is TRBJ2-1, the V gene TRBV5-1; perhaps TRBD2 as D (6 bases). Germline CDR1 reads SGHRS; CDR2 reads YFSETQ. The V end lost 3 bases, the J end lost 6 bases, and 13 bases lay between the germline ends. This CDR3 is 14 amino acids long. The CDR3 sequence is CASSSGLPPNEQFF. DNA for the CDR3: TGCGCCAGCAGCTCGGGACTTCCCCCCAATGAGCAGTTCTTC. The complete variable domain, with remaining parts taken from reference TRBV5-1 and TRBJ2-1, reads KAGVTQTPRYLIKTRGQQVTLSCSPISGHRSVSWYQQTPGQGLQFLFEYFSETQRNKGNFPGRFSGRQFSNSRSEMNVSTLELGDSALYLCASSSGLPPNEQFFGPGTRLTVL.

V and J are TRBV6-1 and TRBJ2-5; 11 nucleotides align to TRBD2. This CDR3 has 16 residues. V gave up 0 bases and J gave up 5 bases; unmatched junction bases: 5. Germline CDR1 and CDR2: MNHNS and SASEGT. This CDR3 is CASSEALAGGYETQYF. CDR3 nucleotides: TGTGCCAGCAGTGAAGCGCTAGCGGGAGGATATGAGACCCAGTACTTC.

This chain joins TRBV4-1 and TRBJ1-2, with no clear D. This CDR3 contains 15 residues. The V end lost 1 base, the J end lost 3 bases, and 12 bases lay between the germline ends. CDR1 and CDR2 (germline): MGHRA, YSYEKL. CDR3 nucleotide sequence: TGCGCCAGCAGCCAAGTACCAGTCGGGTACTATGGCTACACCTTC. It translates to CASSQVPVGYYGYTF.

The chain carries TRBV7-6 and TRBJ1-2; no clear D gene. The CDR3 is made up of 13 amino acids. The germline V gene has CDR1 SGHVS and CDR2 FNYEAQ. The germline V and J ends were trimmed by 5 bases and 5 bases, with 12 bases remaining between them. CDR3 coding DNA: TGTGCCAGCAGCCCTACCCCCGATTATGGCTACACCTTC. Protein: CASSPTPDYGYTF.

This sequence joins TRBV18 and TRBJ2-2; possibly TRBD2 for D (6 bases). Germline lookup yields CDR1 KGHSH and CDR2 LQKENI. Trimming shortened V by 2 bases and J by 1 base, and 8 bases separated the two germline ends. The CDR3 runs to 15 residues. CDR3 bases: TGTGCCAGCTCACCAAGGAGGGAGAACACCGGGGAGCTGTTTTTT. It specifies CASSPRRENTGELFF. Full variable domain (missing parts from reference TRBV18 and TRBJ2-2): NAGVMQNPRHLVRRRGQEARLRCSPMKGHSHVYWYRQLPEEGLKFMVYLQKENIIDESGMPKERFSAEFPKEGPSILRIQQVVRGDSAAYFCASSPRRENTGELFFGEGSRLTVL.

This clone was observed once. This sequence joins TRBV2 and TRBJ2-7; the D gene is possibly TRBD2 (5 bases). The CDR3 spans 14 residues. Germline assignment: CDR1 SNHLY and CDR2 FYNNEI. With 6 bases removed from V and 6 bases from J, the gap between germline ends came to 18 bases. The CDR3 loop reads CASRTGLAGSEQYF. CDR3 coding DNA: TGTGCCAGCAGAACGGGTCTAGCCGGCTCCGAGCAGTACTTC.

The V call is TRBV7-3, the J call TRBJ2-7; D possibly corresponds to TRBD1 (5 bases). The CDR3 is 13 amino acids. Germline CDR1 SGHTA, CDR2 FQGTGA. V was pared by 2 bases and J by 5 bases, with 10 bases between. The CDR3, as DNA: TGTGCCAGCAGCTTACAAAAAGGGGACGAGCAGTACTTC. The encoded protein is CASSLQKGDEQYF. Complete variable domain (other parts from reference TRBV7-3 and TRBJ2-7): GAGVSQTPSNKVTEKGKYVELRCDPISGHTALYWYRQSLGQGPEFLIYFQGTGAADDSGLPNDRFFAVRPEGSVSTLKIQRTERGDSAVYLCASSLQKGDEQYFGPGTRLTVT.

The chain recombines TRBV27 with TRBJ2-2, with 9 bases that match TRBD1. Germline CDR1 MNHEY, CDR2 SMNVEV (reference sequence). The CDR3 is 15 amino acids. Trimming removed 7 bases from V and 1 base from J; junction bases left unmatched: 4. The CDR3: CASTRTGVNTGELFF. In DNA form, the CDR3 reads TGTGCCAGCACCAGGACAGGGGTGAACACCGGGGAGCTGTTTTTT.

This chain uses TRBV5-5 with TRBJ2-7, with TRBD2 matching 14 bases. Trimming took 4 bases from V and 3 from J; bases not matched to a gene: 12. Germline CDR1 reads SGHKS; CDR2 reads YYEKEE (reference sequence). The CDR3 sequence is 18 residues long. This CDR3 reads CASSRGTSGRKNSYEQYV. CDR3 bases: TGTGCCAGCAGCCGGGGGACTAGCGGGAGAAAAAATAGCTACGAGCAGTACGTC.

This clone was observed a few times. The J gene is TRBJ2-7, the V gene TRBV18, with D possibly being TRBD1 (5 bases). With 6 bases removed from V and 4 bases from J, the gap between germline ends came to 13 bases. The CDR3 spans 13 residues. Looked up from germline, CDR1 is KGHSH and CDR2 is LQKENI. CDR3 residues: CASSSGKGYEQYF. CDR3 in DNA: TGTGCCAGCTCCTCAGGGAAAGGATACGAGCAGTACTTC.

V usage is TRBV3-1 (or the pseudogene TRBV3-2) and J usage is TRBJ2-1; TRBD2 agrees at 9 bases. There are 16 residues in the CDR3. After removal of 0 bases from V and 8 bases from J, the junction contained 8 bases not matched to a gene. Germline V gene lookup returns CDR1 LGHDT and CDR2 YNNKEL (reference sequence). CDR3 nucleotides: TGTGCCAGCAGCCAAGAGCAAGCGGGAGGCGTTGATGAGCAGTTCTTC. Translating it yields CASSQEQAGGVDEQFF.

The rearrangement uses TRBV19 and TRBJ1-5, with 7 bases matching TRBD1. Germline V lookup: CDR1 LNHDA, CDR2 SQIVND (reference sequence). The CDR3 is 16 amino acids. The junction had 11 bases not matched to a gene; V was cut back by 7 bases and J by 2 bases. The CDR3: CASTWTGAGGNQPQHF. The CDR3 DNA sequence: TGTGCCAGTACATGGACAGGCGCAGGGGGCAATCAGCCCCAGCATTTT.

This CDR3 reads CASRQGGRSGNTIYF. The CDR3 coding sequence is TGTGCCAGTCGCCAAGGGGGTAGATCTGGAAACACCATATATTTT. V is TRBV19 and J is TRBJ1-3; weak D call: TRBD1 (6 bases). The germline V gene has CDR1 LNHDA and CDR2 SQIVND (reference sequence). Trimming stripped 8 bases from V and 1 base from J, with 15 bases between. This CDR3 region has 15 residues.

V is TRBV9 and J is TRBJ1-3; a weak D match, TRBD1 (5 bases). Germline V gene lookup returns CDR1 SGDLS and CDR2 YYNGEE. V shed 4 bases and J shed 1 base, with 12 bases lying between them. This CDR3 contains 15 residues. The CDR3 loop reads CASSTRGSSGNTIYF. The CDR3 nucleotides are TGTGCCAGCAGCACTCGGGGGAGTTCTGGAAACACCATATATTTT.

V gene TRBV28 combines with J gene TRBJ2-3, with 12 nucleotides matching TRBD2. Looked up from germline, CDR1 is MDHEN and CDR2 is SYDVKM. This CDR3 has 18 amino acids. The trim removed 6 bases at V and 2 bases at J, leaving 12 bases unmatched. The CDR3 region has the DNA TGTGCCAGCAGCCCTAGCGGGAGGGCCTTTAGGTCCACAGATACGCAGTATTTT. Translated: CASSPSGRAFRSTDTQYF.

The rearrangement uses TRBV28 and TRBJ2-1; 7 positions match TRBD1. With 1 base clipped from V and 4 bases from J, the junction kept 7 bases outside the gene matches. Germline V lookup: CDR1 MDHEN, CDR2 SYDVKM. The CDR3 covers 16 residues. The DNA of the CDR3 is TGTGCCAGCAGTTTATATACAGGGGCCTTTTACAATGAGCAGTTCTTC. As protein: CASSLYTGAFYNEQFF.

The sample holds one count of this clone. This chain links TRBV3-1 (or the pseudogene TRBV3-2) with TRBJ2-2, with unresolved D. V was clipped by 5 bases and J by 5 bases, with 9 bases between them. The CDR3 covers 13 residues. Germline lookup yields CDR1 LGHDT and CDR2 YNNKEL (reference sequence). DNA for the CDR3: TGTGCCAGCAGCAGAACGCGGACCGGGGAGCTGTTTTTT. This translates into CASSRTRTGELFF.

This chain uses TRBV5-4 with TRBJ1-6; TRBD1 agrees at 8 bases. The J segment lost 3 bases and the V segment lost 3 bases, leaving 5 bases of the junction unmatched. The CDR3 has 16 amino acids. Per the germline V gene, CDR1 is SGHNT and CDR2 is YYREEE (reference sequence). The CDR3 DNA is TGTGCCAGCAGCTCTCGGACAGGGCTCTATAATTCACCCCTCCACTTT. Protein product: CASSSRTGLYNSPLHF.

The CDR3 here is CASSSDRASGNTIYF. The CDR3, as DNA: TGTGCCAGCAGCTCTGACAGGGCTAGTGGAAACACCATATATTTT. V gene TRBV5-8 combines with J gene TRBJ1-3, with 7 bases that match TRBD1. This CDR3 is 15 amino acids long. V lost 3 bases and J lost 3; bases outside the gene matches: 6. Germline loops: CDR1 SGHTS, CDR2 YDEGEE.

The rearrangement links TRBV30 to TRBJ2-7; no firm D call. The V gene lost 0 bases and the J gene lost 4 bases, with 4 bases spanning the gap. The germline V gene encodes CDR1 GTSNPN and CDR2 SVGIG (reference sequence). This CDR3 contains 11 residues. The CDR3 DNA is TGTGCCTGGAGTGTACATTACGAGCAGTACTTC. Its translation: CAWSVHYEQYF.

The CDR3 region has the DNA TGTGCCAGCAGTCAACAGATATTGGGACTAGCGGGAGTATCCTACAATGAGCAGTTCTTC. It yields the protein CASSQQILGLAGVSYNEQFF. The V call is TRBV27, the J call TRBJ2-1; 14 bases match TRBD2. The CDR3 is made up of 20 amino acids. V was clipped by 5 bases and J by 1 base; unmatched bases: 13. Germline loops: CDR1 MNHEY, CDR2 SMNVEV (reference sequence).

This rearrangement joins TRBV21-1 to TRBJ2-3; the table's D call of TRBD1 was not tested on the DNA. TRBV21-1 is recorded as a pseudogene. This CDR3 region has 15 residues. CDR3 in amino acids: CASSEARGRTDTQYF. In DNA form, the CDR3 reads TGTGCCAGCAGCGAAGCCAGGGGGAGAACAGATACGCAGTATTTT.